This T cell receptor (beta chain) comes out of a study of T cell responses to AZD1222 COVID-19 vaccine (dated by TCRdb to the early 2020s). For the study in its entirety: TCR sequencing was performed for 233 trial participants, of whom 200 to 210 were given two doses of AZD1222 and some 26 were given two doses of MenACWY control vaccine. Enrollment into the trials was organized by age into subgroups of 18-55, 56-69 and 70-plus years, and those subgroups contained approximately 150, 30 and 60 TCR-sequenced participants, respectively. Results and caveats for the whole study, not just this receptor: After two AZD1222 doses, both the breadth and the depth of spike-specific TCRs were significantly higher than at day 0 and than in MenACWY recipients. Reportedly, close to half of the unique spike-specific TCRs recognized epitopes lying outside the regions that are mutated in the B.1.351 and B.1.1.7 variants. Conclusions about previously exposed vaccinees were limited because only six AZD1222 recipients were SARS-CoV-2 seropositive at baseline. The vaccine-associated CD4 TCRs covered the entire spike protein, and the dominant responses fell in regions 160-218 and 743-854. Because no samples from the day 14 peak response were available, repertoires could be characterized only after the peak T cell response. In the small 56-69-year group, the increase in depth fell short of significance, most likely because of low power. Participants were mostly white British and included more females than males, and it was suggested by the authors that clonal diversity may have been underestimated.

The CDR3 regions of human TCRbeta chains were subjected to immunosequencing. As for the original processing: Repertoire TCRs were checked for matches against a reference library of SARS-CoV-2-specific TCRs that had been generated using the MIRA antigen-specificity platform. Breadth meant the fraction of unique TCRs that were SARS-CoV-2-associated, whereas depth meant the fraction of total T cells that were SARS-CoV-2-associated. Using the MIRA data, each spike-specific TCR was mapped to the spike region that the TCR reacts to and placed in a CD4 or CD8 class. Log10-transformed breadth and depth values were compared by one-way ANOVA with Sidak's multiple comparisons tests. In TCRdb, the immuneACCESS table is reduced to in-frame sequences with V and J assigned. These tables do not hold every clone; where another copy was compared, an unresolved V gene accounts for under half, and the others remain unexplained. Clonal size and the V and J genes are those of that table, whereas D and trimming came from the DNA. The sample contains about 120,000 clones, about 86% of them found a single time. The ten most abundant clones make up under 20% of the sample.

At the junction V is shortened by 5 bases and J by 2 bases, with 8 bases in between. The cysteine opens and the phenylalanine closes a CDR3 of 12 amino acids. The sequence is cut down to CDR3 DNA, 36 bases in frame from base 1. Based on the germline V gene, the CDR1 and CDR2 sequences are SGDLS and YYNGEE. In regard to this clone: Its antigen specificity is not known. No base quality values were provided; no much bigger clone lies one nucleotide off.

In the paper's terms, the time point label means: about 28 days (+/-7) after the second vaccine dose. AZD1222 recipients with second doses at about 4 weeks or about 12 weeks were pooled, because spike-specific TCR depth and breadth did not differ between schedules. Vaccinee samples were obtained from the UK trials COV001 and COV002, which included a single-blind randomized controlled phase 2/3 trial of AZD1222 (ChAdOx1 nCoV-19) in healthy adults. For TCRbeta chain sequencing, PBMC samples from trial participants were taken at day 0 and at day 28 after the second dose. The sequence was obtained from an adult who received the AZD1222 COVID-19 vaccine. The rearrangement combines TRBV9 with TRBJ2-7; a weak D assignment points to TRBD2 (5 bases agree). The material was peripheral blood, obtained 28 days after the second AZD1222 dose. The DNA is TGTGCCAGCAGTCCGGGAACCTACGAGCAGTACTTC. Its amino acids are CASSPGTYEQYF.